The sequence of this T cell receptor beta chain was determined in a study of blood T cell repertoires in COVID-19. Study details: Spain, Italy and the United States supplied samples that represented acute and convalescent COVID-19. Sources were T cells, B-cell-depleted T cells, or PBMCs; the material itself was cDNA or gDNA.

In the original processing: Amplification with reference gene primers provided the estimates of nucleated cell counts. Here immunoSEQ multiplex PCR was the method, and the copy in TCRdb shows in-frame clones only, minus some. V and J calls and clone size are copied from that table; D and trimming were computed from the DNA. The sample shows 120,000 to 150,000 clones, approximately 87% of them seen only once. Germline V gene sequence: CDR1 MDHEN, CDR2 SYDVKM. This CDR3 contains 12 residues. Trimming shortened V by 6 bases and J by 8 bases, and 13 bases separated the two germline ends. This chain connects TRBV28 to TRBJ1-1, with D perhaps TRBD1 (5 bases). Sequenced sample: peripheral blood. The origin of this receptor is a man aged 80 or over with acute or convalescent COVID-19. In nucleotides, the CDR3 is TGTGCCAGCAGCCGGGGGTCGTTAGAAGCTTTCTTT. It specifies CASSRGSLEAFF.